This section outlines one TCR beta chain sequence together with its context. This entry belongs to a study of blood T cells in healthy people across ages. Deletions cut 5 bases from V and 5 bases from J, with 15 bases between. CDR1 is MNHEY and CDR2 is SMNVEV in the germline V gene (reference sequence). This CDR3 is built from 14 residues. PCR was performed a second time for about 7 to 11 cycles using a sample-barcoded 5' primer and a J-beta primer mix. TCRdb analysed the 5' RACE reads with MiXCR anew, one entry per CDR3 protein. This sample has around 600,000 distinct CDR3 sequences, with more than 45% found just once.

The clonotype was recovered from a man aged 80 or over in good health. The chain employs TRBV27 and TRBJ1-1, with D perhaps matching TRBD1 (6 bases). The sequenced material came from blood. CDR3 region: CASSAGVGVTEAFF. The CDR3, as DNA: TGTGCCAGCAGTGCAGGGGTTGGGGTGACTGAAGCTTTCTTT.